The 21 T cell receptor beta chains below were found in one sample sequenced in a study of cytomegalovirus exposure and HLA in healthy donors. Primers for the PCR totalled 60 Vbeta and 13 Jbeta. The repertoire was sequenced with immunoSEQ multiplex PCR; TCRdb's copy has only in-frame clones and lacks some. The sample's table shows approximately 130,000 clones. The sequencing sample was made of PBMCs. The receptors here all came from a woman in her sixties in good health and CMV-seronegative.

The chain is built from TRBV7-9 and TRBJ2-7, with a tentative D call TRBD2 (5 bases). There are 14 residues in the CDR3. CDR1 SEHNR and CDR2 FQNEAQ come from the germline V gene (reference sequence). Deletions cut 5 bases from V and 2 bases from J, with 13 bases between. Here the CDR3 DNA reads TGTGCCAGCAGCCCGAGGACGCGGGCCTACGAGCAGTACTTC. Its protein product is CASSPRTRAYEQYF.

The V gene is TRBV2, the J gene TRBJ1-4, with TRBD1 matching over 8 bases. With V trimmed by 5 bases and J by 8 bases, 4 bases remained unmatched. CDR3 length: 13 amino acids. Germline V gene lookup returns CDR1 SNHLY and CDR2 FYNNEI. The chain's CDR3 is CASSRGTGEKLFF. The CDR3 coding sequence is TGTGCCAGCAGTCGGGGGACAGGAGAAAAACTGTTTTTT. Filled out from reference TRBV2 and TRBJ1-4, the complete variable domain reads EPEVTQTPSHQVTQMGQEVILRCVPISNHLYFYWYRQILGQKVEFLVSFYNNEISEKSEIFDDQFSVERPDGSNFTLKIRSTKLEDSAMYFCASSRGTGEKLFFGSGTQLSVL.

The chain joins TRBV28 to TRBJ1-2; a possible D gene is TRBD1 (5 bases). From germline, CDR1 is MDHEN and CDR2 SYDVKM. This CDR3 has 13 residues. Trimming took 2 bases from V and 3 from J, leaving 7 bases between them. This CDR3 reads CASSLGRDYGYTF. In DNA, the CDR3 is TGTGCCAGCAGTTTAGGCAGGGACTATGGCTACACCTTC.

The chain's CDR3 is CASTGGARLMNTEAFF. For the CDR3, the DNA is TGTGCCAGTACGGGGGGCGCAAGACTCATGAACACTGAAGCTTTCTTT. The J gene is TRBJ1-1, the V gene TRBV19; D possibly corresponds to TRBD1 (6 bases). This CDR3 region has 16 residues. Germline V gene lookup returns CDR1 LNHDA and CDR2 SQIVND (reference sequence). Trimming removed 7 bases from V and 0 bases from J, with 18 bases in between.

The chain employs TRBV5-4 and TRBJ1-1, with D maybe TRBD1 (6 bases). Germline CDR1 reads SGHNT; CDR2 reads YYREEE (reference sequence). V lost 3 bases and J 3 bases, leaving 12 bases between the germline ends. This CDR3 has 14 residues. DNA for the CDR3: TGTGCCAGCAGCTCTACAGGGACCGACACTGAAGCTTTCTTT. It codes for CASSSTGTDTEAFF.

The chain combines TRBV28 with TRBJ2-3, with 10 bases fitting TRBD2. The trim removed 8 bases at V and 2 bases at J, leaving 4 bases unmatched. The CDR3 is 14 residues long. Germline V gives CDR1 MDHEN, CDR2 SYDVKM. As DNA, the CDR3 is TGTGCCAGCTTAGCGGGGGGTCTCACAGATACGCAGTATTTT. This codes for CASLAGGLTDTQYF.

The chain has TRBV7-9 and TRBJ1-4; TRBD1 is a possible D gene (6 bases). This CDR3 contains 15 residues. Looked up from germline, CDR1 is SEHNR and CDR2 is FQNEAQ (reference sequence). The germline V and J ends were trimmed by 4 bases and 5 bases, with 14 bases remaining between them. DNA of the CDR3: TGTGCCAGCAGCTCAAGGGGGGGAGACAATGAAAAACTGTTTTTT. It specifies CASSSRGGDNEKLFF.

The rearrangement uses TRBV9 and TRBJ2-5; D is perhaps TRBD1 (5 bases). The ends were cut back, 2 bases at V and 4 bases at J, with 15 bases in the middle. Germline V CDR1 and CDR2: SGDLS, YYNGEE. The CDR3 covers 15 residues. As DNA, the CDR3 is TGTGCCAGCAGCGTGATGGGCAGGGTGGCAGAGACCCAGTACTTC. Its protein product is CASSVMGRVAETQYF.

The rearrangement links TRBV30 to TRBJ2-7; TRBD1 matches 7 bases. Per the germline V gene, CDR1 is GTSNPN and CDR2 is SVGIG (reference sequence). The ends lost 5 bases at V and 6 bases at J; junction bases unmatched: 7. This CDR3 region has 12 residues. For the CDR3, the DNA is TGTGCCTGGGACAGGGATCACCTCGAGCAGTACTTC. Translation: CAWDRDHLEQYF.

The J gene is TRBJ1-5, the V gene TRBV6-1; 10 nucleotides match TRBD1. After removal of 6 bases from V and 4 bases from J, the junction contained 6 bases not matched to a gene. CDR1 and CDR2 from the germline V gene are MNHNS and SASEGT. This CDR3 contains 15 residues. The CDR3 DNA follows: TGTGCCAGCAGGCCGACAGGGGGCATGAATCAGCCCCAGCATTTT. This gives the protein CASRPTGGMNQPQHF.

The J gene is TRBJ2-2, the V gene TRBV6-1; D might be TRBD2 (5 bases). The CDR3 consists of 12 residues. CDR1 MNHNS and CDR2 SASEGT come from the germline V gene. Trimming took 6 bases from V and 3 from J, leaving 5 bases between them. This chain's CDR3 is CASRRDTGELFF. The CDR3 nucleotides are TGTGCCAGCAGGAGGGACACCGGGGAGCTGTTTTTT.

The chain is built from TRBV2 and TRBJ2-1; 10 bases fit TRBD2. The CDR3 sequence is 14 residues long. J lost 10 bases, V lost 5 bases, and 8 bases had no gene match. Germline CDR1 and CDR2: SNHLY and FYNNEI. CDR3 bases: TGTGCCAGCAGTCCCGGGACTAGCGCACTCGAGCAGTTCTTC. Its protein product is CASSPGTSALEQFF.

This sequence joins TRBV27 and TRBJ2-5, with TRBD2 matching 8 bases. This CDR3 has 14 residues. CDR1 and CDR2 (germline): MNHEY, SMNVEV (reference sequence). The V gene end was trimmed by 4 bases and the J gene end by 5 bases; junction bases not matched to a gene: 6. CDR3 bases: TGTGCCAGCAGTTCCTTAGCGGGGAGGGAGACCCAGTACTTC. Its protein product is CASSSLAGRETQYF.

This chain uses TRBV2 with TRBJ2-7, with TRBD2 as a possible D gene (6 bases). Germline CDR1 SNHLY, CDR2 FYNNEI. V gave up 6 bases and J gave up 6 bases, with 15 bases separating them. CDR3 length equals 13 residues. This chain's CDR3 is CASRGGVAGEQYF. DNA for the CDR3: TGTGCCAGCAGGGGGGGAGTAGCAGGCGAGCAGTACTTC. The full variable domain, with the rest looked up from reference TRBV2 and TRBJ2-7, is EPEVTQTPSHQVTQMGQEVILRCVPISNHLYFYWYRQILGQKVEFLVSFYNNEISEKSEIFDDQFSVERPDGSNFTLKIRSTKLEDSAMYFCASRGGVAGEQYFGPGTRLTVT.

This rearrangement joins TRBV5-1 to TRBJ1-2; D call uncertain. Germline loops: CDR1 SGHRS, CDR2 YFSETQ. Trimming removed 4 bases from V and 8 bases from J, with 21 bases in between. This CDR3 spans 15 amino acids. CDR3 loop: CASSLSTDYMAGYTF. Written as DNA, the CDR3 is TGCGCCAGCAGCCTATCGACGGACTATATGGCGGGCTACACCTTC.

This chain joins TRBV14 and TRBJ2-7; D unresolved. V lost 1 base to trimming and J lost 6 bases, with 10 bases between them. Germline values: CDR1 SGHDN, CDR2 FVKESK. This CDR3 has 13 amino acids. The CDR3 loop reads CASSQVSGGEQYF. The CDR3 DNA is TGTGCCAGCAGCCAAGTCAGTGGTGGCGAGCAGTACTTC.

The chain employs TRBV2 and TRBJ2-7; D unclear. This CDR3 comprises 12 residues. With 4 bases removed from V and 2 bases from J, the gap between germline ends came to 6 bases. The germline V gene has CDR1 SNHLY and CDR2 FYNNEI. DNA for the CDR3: TGTGCCAGCAGTGCTTCCGCCTACGAGCAGTACTTC. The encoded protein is CASSASAYEQYF.

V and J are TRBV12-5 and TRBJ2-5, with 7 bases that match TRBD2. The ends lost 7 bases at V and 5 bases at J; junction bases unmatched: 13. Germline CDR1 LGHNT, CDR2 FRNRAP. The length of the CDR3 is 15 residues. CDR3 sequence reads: CASASGTTFGETQYF. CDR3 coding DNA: TGTGCTAGTGCCTCAGGGACTACCTTCGGGGAGACCCAGTACTTC.

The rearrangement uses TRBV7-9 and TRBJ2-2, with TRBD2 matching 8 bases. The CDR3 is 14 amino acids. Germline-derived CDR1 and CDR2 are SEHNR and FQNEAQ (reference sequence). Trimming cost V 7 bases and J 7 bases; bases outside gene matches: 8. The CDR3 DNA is TGTGCCAGCATCACCGGACTAGCCGGCGGGGAGCTGTTTTTT. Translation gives CASITGLAGGELFF.

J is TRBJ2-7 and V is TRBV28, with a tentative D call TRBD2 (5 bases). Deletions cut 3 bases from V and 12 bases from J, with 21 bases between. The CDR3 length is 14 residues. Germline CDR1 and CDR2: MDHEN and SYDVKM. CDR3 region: CASSFPANAWETYF. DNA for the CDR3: TGTGCCAGCAGTTTCCCGGCTAACGCTTGGGAGACGTACTTC.

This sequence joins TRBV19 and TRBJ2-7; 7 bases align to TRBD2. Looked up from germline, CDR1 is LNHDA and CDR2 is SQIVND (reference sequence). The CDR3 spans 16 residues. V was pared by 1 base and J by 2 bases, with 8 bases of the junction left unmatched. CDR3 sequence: CASSIAPASGTYEQYF. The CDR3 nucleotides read TGTGCCAGTAGTATAGCCCCGGCTAGCGGTACCTACGAGCAGTACTTC.